These 7 T cell receptor beta chains were all obtained from the same sample, sequenced in a study of blood T cell repertoires in COVID-19. Using immunoSEQ multiplex PCR, the repertoire was profiled, and TCRdb retains in-frame clones only, with some absent. Of about 220,000 clones listed, 70% to 90% are singletons. What was sequenced was PBMCs or T cells enriched from blood (not recorded which). The receptors stem from a woman aged 45-65 years with acute COVID-19.

The chain is built from TRBV2 and TRBJ2-1; 9 positions match TRBD1. There are 16 residues in the CDR3. The germline gives CDR1 SNHLY, CDR2 FYNNEI. V shed 1 base, J shed 2 bases, and the junction held 3 bases outside the gene matches. The CDR3 DNA is TGTGCCAGCAGTGAAGACAGGGGGCCCCCCTACAATGAGCAGTTCTTC. Translated: CASSEDRGPPYNEQFF. The full variable domain, in which reference TRBV2 and TRBJ2-1 provide the parts outside the CDR3, is EPEVTQTPSHQVTQMGQEVILRCVPISNHLYFYWYRQILGQKVEFLVSFYNNEISEKSEIFDDQFSVERPDGSNFTLKIRSTKLEDSAMYFCASSEDRGPPYNEQFFGPGTRLTVL.

The rearrangement uses TRBV29-1 and TRBJ2-1; 8 bases line up with TRBD2. V lost 6 bases to trimming and J lost 9 bases; unmatched junction nucleotides: 10. Per the germline V gene, CDR1 is SQVTM and CDR2 is ANQGSEA. This CDR3 is 13 amino acids long. CDR3 amino acids: CSVAGTSLFEQFF. The CDR3 coding sequence is TGCAGCGTAGCCGGGACTAGTTTGTTTGAGCAGTTCTTC.

This clone has just one count. The CDR3 sequence is CASSQFGTDTQYF. The CDR3 DNA sequence: TGTGCCAGCAGCCAATTCGGCACAGATACGCAGTATTTT. The genes are TRBV4-2 and TRBJ2-3; D is ambiguous. Per the germline V gene, CDR1 is LGHNA and CDR2 is YNFKEQ. V lost 2 bases and J 1 base, leaving 4 bases between the germline ends. The CDR3 consists of 13 residues.

The V and J genes are TRBV9 and TRBJ1-1, with D hard to call. CDR3 length: 13 residues. Trimming cost V 0 bases and J 1 base, with 4 bases left between them. Germline loops: CDR1 SGDLS, CDR2 YYNGEE. CDR3 coding DNA: TGTGCCAGCAGCGTAGCGTGGAACACTGAAGCTTTCTTT. This codes for CASSVAWNTEAFF.

In this sample, this clone turned up a few times. The rearrangement links TRBV7-5 to TRBJ1-5; the table's D gene call, TRBD1, was not cross checked with the DNA. TRBV7-5 represents a pseudogene. CDR3 size: 18 residues. The CDR3, as DNA: TGTGCCAGAAGCTCCTCAGGACAGGGACCATATAGCAATCAGCCCCAGCATTTT. This codes for CARSSSGQGPYSNQPQHF.

The J gene is TRBJ2-4, the V gene TRBV5-1, with a possible D match to TRBD1 (6 bases). The CDR3 extends over 15 amino acids. Germline loops: CDR1 SGHRS, CDR2 YFSETQ. Trimming removed 4 bases at V and 0 bases at J, with 11 bases between. For the CDR3, the DNA is TGCGCCAGCAGCCCACCGACAGGAGCCAAAAACATTCAGTACTTC. This codes for CASSPPTGAKNIQYF.

The gene calls are TRBV2 and TRBJ1-1; tentatively, D is TRBD1 (5 bases). The length of the CDR3 is 13 residues. The germline gives CDR1 SNHLY, CDR2 FYNNEI. V lost 6 bases and J lost 0, with 8 bases in between. The CDR3 DNA follows: TGTGCCAGCAGCAGGGATTTGAACACTGAAGCTTTCTTT. Amino acid sequence: CASSRDLNTEAFF.